The present entry profiles one T cell receptor (beta chain) with its context. Its antigen has not been determined. Nothing much larger sits one base from this clone, and base qualities are not available. The record originates from a study of T-cell reconstitution after alpha-beta-depleted transplantation in children (dated by TCRdb to 2016 to 2017). Some background on the complete study: Using TCR repertoire profiling, the study followed T-cell immune reconstitution in a quantitative way in children after TCRalphabeta/CD19-depleted allogeneic hematopoietic cell transplantation. Study-wide findings and limitations: Over the following months the frequencies of hyperexpanded clones went down, and after one year T-cell counts and TCRbeta diversity were mostly credited to newly produced T cells. The apparently early recovery of alphabetaT-cell counts about two months after transplant reportedly depended on only several hundred rapidly expanded clones that came from non-depleted graft cells. The high TCRbeta diversity at day 60 in some patients was ascribed to recipient T cells and intrathymic progenitors that had survived conditioning.

The sample's treatment or condition, from its label and the paper: allogeneic hematopoietic cell transplantation with graft depleted of TCRalphabeta T cells and CD19 B cells. TCRalphabeta/CD19-depleted allogeneic hematopoietic cell grafts were given to the transplant recipients, all of whom were children. Receptor libraries were prepared by PCR. Sequencing was performed on an Illumina HiSeq 2500. TCR library preparation used molecular barcoding, with unique molecular identifiers applied to normalize quantification of the TCRbeta repertoire. TCRdb reran the public reads through fastp at Q25 and MiXCR, keeping productive beta chains. When rows share a CDR3 protein, they turn into one entry using the most common DNA and genes. Present in this sample are hundreds of thousands of distinct CDR3 sequences, about 12% of which were seen just once. The ten largest make up 0.65% to 0.9% of the sample. Germline trimming amounts to 4 bases on V and 6 bases on J, with 9 as the count of junction bases outside the gene matches. CDR1 SQVTM and CDR2 ANQGSEA were looked up in the germline V gene. The CDR3 numbers 13 residues from cysteine through phenylalanine. Only the CDR3 portion is preserved as DNA: 39 bases, with reading frame beginning at the first base.

Rearrangement joined TRBV29-1 to TRBJ2-7; TRBD2 matches 7 bases in the middle. This sample comprised PBMCs, obtained before TCRalphabeta/CD19-depleted stem cell transplant. The TCR originated in a girl aged 2-10 years with congenital amegakaryocytic thrombocytopenia, due to receive a stem cell transplant. The nucleotide sequence is TGCAGCGTTGCCCCGTGGGAGGGATCCGAGCAGTACTTC. This codes for CSVAPWEGSEQYF.